The TCR beta chain under discussion was sequenced for a study of blood T cell repertoires in COVID-19. The wider study: Researchers got acute and convalescent COVID-19 samples from the United States, Italy and Spain. PBMCs, B-cell-depleted T cells, or T cells provided the cDNA or gDNA that made up the material.

In the original analysis: The assay estimated nucleated cells by amplifying reference gene primers. TCRdb's copy holds only in-frame clones and misses some; the assay was immunoSEQ multiplex PCR. That table supplies the V and J calls and clone size; D and trimming were determined from the DNA. The table lists roughly 250,000 clones, about 88% of them singletons. Trimming took 1 base from V and 5 from J, leaving 11 bases between them. Germline V gene sequence: CDR1 SGHVS, CDR2 FQNEAQ. The CDR3 contains 15 residues. This TCR was recovered from a woman aged 35 to 49 who had recovered from COVID-19. This chain connects TRBV7-8 to TRBJ2-2, with a tentative D call TRBD1 (6 bases). Sequencing input: peripheral blood. The CDR3 protein is CASSLGTVGTGELFF. For the CDR3, the DNA is TGTGCCAGCAGCTTAGGGACAGTCGGGACCGGGGAGCTGTTTTTT.